The 23 T cell receptor beta chains in this list originate from one sample, sequenced in a study of shared clonotypes between healthy human individuals. Produced via immunoSEQ multiplex PCR; TCRdb's table is partial and in-frame only. The sample records roughly 330,000 clones, about 74% being singletons. Sequencing used memory CD4+ T cells sorted from blood. Subset reported: CD45RA-negative fraction. The receptors shown here come from a man between 25 and 39 years old in good health.

The CDR3 region is CASSLAPFTGVNNEQFF. The CDR3, as DNA: TGTGCCAGCAGCTTAGCGCCATTCACGGGAGTGAACAATGAGCAGTTCTTC. The V and J genes are TRBV7-8 and TRBJ2-1; perhaps TRBD2 as D (6 bases). CDR3 length: 17 amino acids. Germline CDR1 and CDR2: SGHVS and FQNEAQ. The germline V and J ends were trimmed by 0 bases and 5 bases, with 17 bases remaining between them.

The genes are TRBV6-1 and TRBJ2-7, with D unclear. The V and J ends lost 5 bases and 3 bases respectively, with 17 bases between them. The CDR3 runs to 15 residues. Germline-derived CDR1 and CDR2 are MNHNS and SASEGT. The CDR3 DNA sequence: TGTGCCAGCAGTCCAAGCGAAGTTGATTTCTACGAGCAGTACTTC. Protein product: CASSPSEVDFYEQYF.

In the case of this clone: A read error may produce the germline difference seen at one junction end. CDR3: CASSEGLGTQYF. In DNA form, the CDR3 reads TGTGCCAGCAGCGAAGGCCTCGGGACCCAGTACTTC. The gene calls are TRBV2 and TRBJ2-5; no reliable D call. The germline CDR1 and CDR2 sequences are SNHLY and FYNNEI. The CDR3 contains 12 residues.

CDR3 sequence reads: CAISSSQGGTEAFF. CDR3 nucleotides: TGTGCCATCAGTTCATCGCAGGGAGGTACTGAAGCTTTCTTT. The chain has TRBV10-3 and TRBJ1-1, with a possible D match to TRBD1 (5 bases). Germline V gene data show CDR1 as ENHRY and CDR2 as SYGVKD. The CDR3 sequence is 14 residues long. Between the trimmed V and J ends, which lost 5 bases and 5 bases, there was a span of 15 bases.

This rearrangement joins TRBV30 to TRBJ2-3; no clear D. V lost 2 bases and J 6 bases, leaving 6 bases between the germline ends. Germline V lookup: CDR1 GTSNPN, CDR2 SVGIG (reference sequence). The CDR3 is made up of 11 amino acids. The CDR3 sequence is CAWSMGDTQYF. The CDR3 nucleotides read TGTGCCTGGAGTATGGGGGATACGCAGTATTTT.

V and J are TRBV19 and TRBJ1-2, with D possibly matching TRBD1 (6 bases). This CDR3 region has 16 residues. V was clipped by 3 bases and J by 1 base, with 15 bases between them. Germline V gene data show CDR1 as LNHDA and CDR2 as SQIVND (reference sequence). For the CDR3, the DNA is TGTGCCAGTAGTATTCGACAGGACGCCTTTAACTATGGCTACACCTTC. This gives the protein CASSIRQDAFNYGYTF.

The J gene is TRBJ2-2, the V gene TRBV5-8, with D uncertain. This CDR3 spans 15 amino acids. Trimming shortened V by 2 bases and J by 2 bases, and 10 bases separated the two germline ends. Looked up from germline, CDR1 is SGHTS and CDR2 is YDEGEE. As DNA, the CDR3 is TGTGCCAGCAGCTTCGTACAAACTAACACCGGGGAGCTGTTTTTT. Protein: CASSFVQTNTGELFF.

The CDR3 nucleotides are TGTGCCAGCAGCTTAAGGCCGGTGGGGAGCTCCTACGAGCAGTACTTC. Amino acid sequence: CASSLRPVGSSYEQYF. The chain combines TRBV7-8 with TRBJ2-7; D perhaps matches TRBD2 (5 bases). V lost 2 bases, J lost 0 bases, and 14 bases lay in between. The germline V gene has CDR1 SGHVS and CDR2 FQNEAQ. The CDR3 totals 16 residues. The complete variable domain, with remaining parts taken from reference TRBV7-8 and TRBJ2-7, reads GAGVSQSPRYKVAKRGQDVALRCDPISGHVSLFWYQQALGQGPEFLTYFQNEAQLDKSGLPSDRFFAERPEGSVSTLKIQRTQQEDSAVYLCASSLRPVGSSYEQYFGPGTRLTVT.

The chain has TRBV28 and TRBJ2-7; D remains ambiguous. Germline CDR1 reads MDHEN; CDR2 reads SYDVKM. The CDR3 is 11 residues long. Trimming shortened V by 6 bases and J by 3 bases, and 6 bases separated the two germline ends. The CDR3 nucleotides read TGTGCCAGCAGAAAACGCTACGAGCAGTACTTC. It is translated as CASRKRYEQYF.

This clone was found once. This chain joins TRBV30 and TRBJ2-1; 8 positions match TRBD1. CDR3 length: 14 amino acids. Per the germline V gene, CDR1 is GTSNPN and CDR2 is SVGIG (reference sequence). The V gene end was trimmed by 1 base and the J gene end by 6 bases; junction bases not matched to a gene: 5. The CDR3 region is CAWSGGTGSNEQFF. The CDR3 DNA reads TGTGCCTGGAGTGGGGGGACAGGTTCCAATGAGCAGTTCTTC.

This chain connects TRBV14 to TRBJ1-4; tentatively, D is TRBD1 (5 bases). CDR1 and CDR2 (germline): SGHDN, FVKESK. Trimming shortened V by 5 bases and J by 0 bases, and 13 bases separated the two germline ends. The CDR3 loop spans 16 amino acids. The CDR3 sequence: CASSSRQTATNEKLFF. DNA of the CDR3: TGTGCCAGCAGCTCCCGACAGACTGCAACTAATGAAAAACTGTTTTTT.

Only a few counts were recorded for this clone. The V call is TRBV2, the J call TRBJ1-4; no clear D gene. The germline V gene has CDR1 SNHLY and CDR2 FYNNEI. Trimming stripped 6 bases from V and 5 bases from J, with 7 bases between. The CDR3 consists of 12 residues. As DNA, the CDR3 is TGTGCCAGCAGGTTCCTAAATGAAAAACTGTTTTTT. This gives the protein CASRFLNEKLFF.

The chain employs TRBV6-6 and TRBJ1-3; D gene unclear. Looked up from germline, CDR1 is MNHNY and CDR2 is SVGAGI (reference sequence). V was trimmed by 8 bases and J by 4 bases, leaving 6 bases between them. The CDR3 spans 11 residues. This CDR3 reads CASSGGNTIYF. The CDR3 DNA is TGTGCCAGCTCGGGGGGAAACACCATATATTTT.

This chain links TRBV7-2 with TRBJ2-2; maybe TRBD1 (5 bases). Germline lookup yields CDR1 SGHTA and CDR2 FQGNSA. V lost 1 base and J 7 bases, leaving 10 bases between the germline ends. This CDR3 spans 14 amino acids. The CDR3 DNA is TGTGCCAGCAGCTTAGTTCAGGGCATCGGGGAGCTGTTTTTT. Translation gives CASSLVQGIGELFF.

Details on this clone: Compared with germline, one end of the junction differs, possibly owing to a read error. The rearrangement uses TRBV5-6 and TRBJ2-1; 13 bases map to TRBD2. Per the germline V gene, CDR1 is SGHDT and CDR2 is YYEEEE. CDR3 length: 16 amino acids. The CDR3 is CANSPGLAGTYNEQFF. In DNA form, the CDR3 reads TGTGCCAACAGCCCGGGACTAGCGGGAACATACAATGAGCAGTTCTTC.

The chain joins TRBV18 to TRBJ1-2; D gene uncertain. The length of the CDR3 is 12 residues. Looked up from germline, CDR1 is KGHSH and CDR2 is LQKENI. V was trimmed by 3 bases and J by 8 bases, leaving 10 bases between them. The CDR3 loop reads CASSPAQHGYTF. CDR3 DNA sequence: TGTGCCAGCTCACCGGCTCAGCACGGCTACACCTTC.

The CDR3 here is CASSLGLAGPYNEQFF. CDR3 DNA sequence: TGTGCCAGCAGCTTGGGTCTAGCGGGTCCCTACAATGAGCAGTTCTTC. The J gene is TRBJ2-1, the V gene TRBV5-4, with TRBD2 matching over 8 bases. This CDR3 is 16 amino acids long. With V trimmed by 0 bases and J by 2 bases, 4 bases remained unmatched. Germline loops: CDR1 SGHNT, CDR2 YYREEE (reference sequence).

This chain uses TRBV5-1 with TRBJ1-1; 7 bases are a match to TRBD1. The trim removed 2 bases at V and 5 bases at J, leaving 6 bases unmatched. The CDR3 has 14 amino acids. Germline V gene sequence: CDR1 SGHRS, CDR2 YFSETQ. CDR3 nucleotide sequence: TGCGCCAGCAGCTTACAGGGGCCGAATACTGAAGCTTTCTTT. It specifies CASSLQGPNTEAFF.

V and J are TRBV2 and TRBJ1-5; perhaps TRBD1 as D (6 bases). V lost 7 bases and J lost 4, with 11 bases in between. Germline lookup yields CDR1 SNHLY and CDR2 FYNNEI. The CDR3 consists of 13 residues. This CDR3 is CASKGGTNQPQHF. As DNA, the CDR3 is TGTGCCAGCAAGGGGGGAACGAATCAGCCCCAGCATTTT.

V usage is TRBV30 and J usage is TRBJ2-7, with 9 bases aligning to TRBD2. This CDR3 contains 14 residues. With V trimmed by 0 bases and J by 5 bases, 5 bases remained unmatched. Germline V gives CDR1 GTSNPN, CDR2 SVGIG (reference sequence). The CDR3 DNA reads TGTGCCTGGAGTGTAAGGAGACTAGCGGACGAGCAGTACTTC. This sequence encodes CAWSVRRLADEQYF.

On this clone itself: It may be a read error: a sequence one base away is much more abundant. The same CDR3 arises from other DNA sequences in this sample as well. V gene TRBV7-8 combines with J gene TRBJ1-1; D call uncertain. The CDR3 length is 13 residues. Germline V CDR1 and CDR2: SGHVS, FQNEAQ. Trimming pared 1 base from V and 1 base from J, leaving 4 bases between. CDR3 nucleotide sequence: TGTGCCAGCAGCTTAGAGGGGAACACTGAAGCTTTCTTT. Encoded protein: CASSLEGNTEAFF.

This rearrangement joins TRBV9 to TRBJ2-7, with a tentative D call TRBD2 (5 bases). The V gene's germline CDR1 is SGDLS and CDR2 YYNGEE. This CDR3 is built from 15 residues. Between the trimmed V and J ends, which lost 4 bases and 3 bases, there was a span of 17 bases. The CDR3 here is CASSPREGVDYEQYF. The CDR3 DNA reads TGTGCCAGCAGCCCGCGCGAGGGTGTCGACTACGAGCAGTACTTC.

In this sample, this clone turned up many times. Other DNA sequences within the sample encode an identical CDR3. This sequence joins TRBV28 and TRBJ2-7; tentative D call: TRBD2 (6 bases). CDR3 size: 16 residues. Trimming left V 6 bases short and J 1 base short, with 19 bases between. CDR1 is MDHEN and CDR2 is SYDVKM in the germline V gene. The CDR3 reads CASSLIPLAYSYEQYF. CDR3 DNA sequence: TGTGCCAGCAGCCTCATCCCGCTAGCGTATTCCTACGAGCAGTACTTC.